The entry that follows covers one T cell receptor beta chain sequence. Repertoires were generated with immunoSEQ multiplex PCR, while TCRdb's copy carries only in-frame clones and drops some. Seen here are some 140,000 clones, 79% observed once, and the top ten hold 3% to 4.5%. This entry is derived from a study of blood T cell repertoires in COVID-19. Study-wide context: The samples span acute and convalescent COVID-19 from the United States, Italy and Spain.

The TCR sequence derives from a man aged 60-69 years with acute or convalescent COVID-19. The sequencing input was peripheral blood.

CDR3 bases: TGTGCCAGCAGCATAGAAGGGGTCAACACTGAAGCTTTCTTT. Protein sequence: CASSIEGVNTEAFF. V and J are TRBV7-9 and TRBJ1-1; possible D gene TRBD1, 5 bases. CDR1 and CDR2 from the germline V gene are SEHNR and FQNEAQ (reference sequence). Between the trimmed V and J ends, which lost 5 bases and 2 bases, there was a span of 12 bases. The CDR3 runs 14 residues.